A selection of T cell receptor beta chains follows, all from one sample in a study of blood T cell repertoires in COVID-19. TCRdb keeps only in-frame clones here, not all; method: immunoSEQ multiplex PCR. The profile shows about 39,000 clones, 90% to 95% of them singletons. The material sequenced was peripheral blood. These receptors all stem from a man in his forties or fifties with active COVID-19. Both conserved end residues are part of each CDR3. The order of the fields is V gene, CDR3 length, J gene, clone size, D gene, CDR3 protein, CDR3 DNA. The D gene is left open where the match is weak. The size of a clone is reported for some rows only, either as once, few or many, or as a class for expanded clones.

V gene: TRBV4-2
CDR3 length: 16
J gene: TRBJ1-4
clone size: .
D gene: .
CDR3 protein: CASSQGTGSPNEKLFF
CDR3 DNA: TGTGCCAGCAGCCAAGGTACAGGGTCCCCTAATGAAAAACTGTTTTTT

V gene: TRBV18
CDR3 length: 16
J gene: TRBJ1-1
clone size: once
D gene: TRBD1
CDR3 protein: CASSPLTGGTNTEAFF
CDR3 DNA: TGTGCCAGCTCACCATTGACAGGGGGAACGAACACTGAAGCTTTCTTT

V gene: TRBV7-8
CDR3 length: 15
J gene: TRBJ1-2
clone size: .
D gene: .
CDR3 protein: CASSFAGFGPYGYTF
CDR3 DNA: TGTGCCAGCAGCTTTGCGGGTTTTGGTCCCTATGGCTACACCTTC

V gene: TRBV29-1
CDR3 length: 15
J gene: TRBJ1-1
clone size: .
D gene: TRBD1
CDR3 protein: CSVEDYRGMNTEAFF
CDR3 DNA: TGCAGCGTTGAAGACTACAGGGGCATGAACACTGAAGCTTTCTTT

V gene: TRBV15
CDR3 length: 15
J gene: TRBJ2-5
clone size: .
D gene: TRBD2
CDR3 protein: CATSRVTSSGETQYF
CDR3 DNA: TGTGCCACCAGCAGAGTGACTAGCTCGGGGGAGACCCAGTACTTC

V gene: TRBV2
CDR3 length: 13
J gene: TRBJ2-5
clone size: .
D gene: TRBD1
CDR3 protein: CASDRGEGETQYF
CDR3 DNA: TGTGCCAGCGACAGGGGAGAAGGGGAGACCCAGTACTTC

V gene: TRBV5-6
CDR3 length: 15
J gene: TRBJ2-7
clone size: .
D gene: .
CDR3 protein: CASSLYWSTPYEQYF
CDR3 DNA: TGTGCCAGCAGCTTATACTGGAGCACCCCCTACGAGCAGTACTTC

V gene: TRBV28
CDR3 length: 14
J gene: TRBJ2-3
clone size: once
D gene: .
CDR3 protein: CASSLSGRQDTQYF
CDR3 DNA: TGTGCCAGCAGTTTATCAGGGAGGCAAGATACGCAGTATTTT

V gene: TRBV6-6
CDR3 length: 15
J gene: TRBJ1-1
clone size: .
D gene: TRBD1
CDR3 protein: CASSQGQGVYTEAFF
CDR3 DNA: TGTGCCAGCAGTCAAGGACAGGGGGTGTACACTGAAGCTTTCTTT

V gene: TRBV5-6
CDR3 length: 16
J gene: TRBJ2-1
clone size: .
D gene: .
CDR3 protein: CASSIYGESSYNEQFF
CDR3 DNA: TGTGCCAGCAGCATCTACGGGGAAAGCTCCTACAATGAGCAGTTCTTC

V gene: TRBV5-1
CDR3 length: 14
J gene: TRBJ2-1
clone size: .
D gene: .
CDR3 protein: CASRREISYNEQFF
CDR3 DNA: TGCGCCAGCAGAAGAGAGATCTCCTACAATGAGCAGTTCTTC

V gene: TRBV9
CDR3 length: 15
J gene: TRBJ2-1
clone size: .
D gene: TRBD2
CDR3 protein: CASSASGTSYNEQFF
CDR3 DNA: TGTGCCAGCAGTGCTAGCGGGACCTCCTACAATGAGCAATTCTTC

V gene: TRBV2
CDR3 length: 14
J gene: TRBJ1-5
clone size: .
D gene: TRBD1
CDR3 protein: CASSQGQGGQPQHF
CDR3 DNA: TGTGCCAGCTCCCAGGGACAGGGAGGACAGCCCCAGCATTTT

V gene: TRBV5-1
CDR3 length: 16
J gene: TRBJ2-7
clone size: once
D gene: .
CDR3 protein: CASSLGRTSTPYEQYF
CDR3 DNA: TGCGCCAGCAGCTTGGGTCGGACATCGACGCCCTACGAGCAGTACTTC

V gene: TRBV5-8
CDR3 length: 12
J gene: TRBJ1-2
clone size: .
D gene: .
CDR3 protein: CASSLVGGGYTF
CDR3 DNA: TGTGCCAGCAGCTTGGTGGGGGGTGGCTACACCTTC

V gene: TRBV5-1
CDR3 length: 15
J gene: TRBJ1-6
clone size: .
D gene: TRBD1
CDR3 protein: CASSLMLGQAVSLHF
CDR3 DNA: TGCGCCAGCAGCTTGATGCTAGGACAGGCGGTATCCCTCCACTTT

V gene: TRBV5-6
CDR3 length: 16
J gene: TRBJ2-3
clone size: .
D gene: .
CDR3 protein: CASSPRGARWWNTQYF
CDR3 DNA: TGTGCCAGCAGCCCCAGGGGAGCGCGGTGGTGGAATACGCAGTATTTT

V gene: TRBV7-6
CDR3 length: 12
J gene: TRBJ2-5
clone size: .
D gene: .
CDR3 protein: CASRGPGETQYF
CDR3 DNA: TGTGCCAGCCGGGGTCCGGGAGAGACCCAGTACTTC

V gene: TRBV5-1
CDR3 length: 15
J gene: TRBJ1-6
clone size: .
D gene: .
CDR3 protein: CASSLGTGYNSPLHF
CDR3 DNA: TGCGCCAGCAGCTTGGGTACAGGCTATAATTCACCCCTCCACTTT

V gene: TRBV27
CDR3 length: 14
J gene: TRBJ2-2
clone size: .
D gene: TRBD1
CDR3 protein: CASRQGRNTGELFF
CDR3 DNA: TGTGCCAGCAGACAGGGGAGGAACACCGGGGAGCTGTTTTTT

V gene: TRBV15
CDR3 length: 15
J gene: TRBJ2-2
clone size: .
D gene: TRBD1
CDR3 protein: CATSRGDSRGGELFF
CDR3 DNA: TGTGCCACCAGCAGAGGGGACAGCAGGGGCGGGGAGCTGTTTTTT

V gene: TRBV29-1
CDR3 length: 12
J gene: TRBJ1-1
clone size: once
D gene: TRBD1
CDR3 protein: CSAAQGDTEAFF
CDR3 DNA: TGCAGCGCCGCCCAGGGGGACACTGAAGCTTTCTTT

V gene: TRBV27
CDR3 length: 14
J gene: TRBJ2-2
clone size: few
D gene: .
CDR3 protein: CASKMKLNTGELFF
CDR3 DNA: TGTGCCAGCAAGATGAAACTGAACACCGGGGAGCTGTTTTTT

V gene: TRBV7-9
CDR3 length: 14
J gene: TRBJ1-2
clone size: .
D gene: .
CDR3 protein: CASSLEWANYGYTF
CDR3 DNA: TGTGCCAGCAGCTTAGAATGGGCGAACTATGGCTACACCTTC

V gene: TRBV7-3
CDR3 length: 13
J gene: TRBJ2-3
clone size: .
D gene: .
CDR3 protein: CASSLVITDTQYF
CDR3 DNA: TGTGCCAGCAGCTTAGTAATCACAGATACGCAGTATTTT

V gene: TRBV4-1
CDR3 length: 13
J gene: TRBJ2-7
clone size: .
D gene: .
CDR3 protein: CASSLHQGYEQYF
CDR3 DNA: TGCGCCAGCAGCCTGCACCAGGGGTACGAGCAGTACTTC

V gene: TRBV12-3/TRBV12-4
CDR3 length: 13
J gene: TRBJ1-2
clone size: .
D gene: TRBD1
CDR3 protein: CASGDRVGYGYTF
CDR3 DNA: TGTGCCAGCGGCGACAGGGTGGGGTATGGCTACACCTTC

V gene: TRBV24-1
CDR3 length: 12
J gene: TRBJ2-1
clone size: .
D gene: .
CDR3 protein: CATSEEGHEQFF
CDR3 DNA: TGTGCCACCAGTGAAGAGGGCCATGAGCAGTTCTTC

V gene: TRBV5-1
CDR3 length: 15
J gene: TRBJ1-1
clone size: .
D gene: .
CDR3 protein: CASSVSAGLNTEAFF
CDR3 DNA: TGCGCCAGCAGCGTGTCGGCAGGCCTGAACACTGAAGCTTTCTTT

V gene: TRBV2
CDR3 length: 14
J gene: TRBJ2-2
clone size: .
D gene: .
CDR3 protein: CASSERVNTGELFF
CDR3 DNA: TGTGCCAGCAGTGAAAGAGTGAACACCGGGGAGCTGTTTTTT